The entry that follows covers one T cell receptor (beta chain) sequence. As yet, its antigen is unknown. This sample was taken from a study of Tregs in tolerant kidney transplant recipients. With 2 bases removed from V and 6 bases from J, the gap between germline ends came to 8 bases. Germline V gene lookup returns CDR1 SGHNT and CDR2 YYREEE (reference sequence). This CDR3 spans 12 amino acids. Measured with immunoSEQ multiplex PCR; TCRdb has only the in-frame clones, and not every one. Seen here are about 56,000 clones, over 70% observed once, and the top ten hold about 5%. General study findings and limits: Biological reproducibility was not directly addressed, but technical replication error appeared minimal.

The V and J genes are TRBV5-4 and TRBJ1-1; D ambiguous. The clonotype originates from a human donor in good health. What was sequenced was CD4+ T cells from blood. The CDR3 DNA follows: TGTGCCAGCAGCTTACCTCGGGCTGAAGCTTTCTTT. Translating it yields CASSLPRAEAFF.